This TCR beta chain was captured in a study of blood T cell repertoires in COVID-19. Clones were read by immunoSEQ multiplex PCR, and TCRdb kept only the in-frame ones, dropping some. This sample yields around 180,000 clones, of which 70% to 85% are seen a single time; approximately 9.8% belongs to the top ten. The CDR3 spans 17 residues. V lost 4 bases to trimming and J lost 4 bases, with 17 bases between them. CDR1 is SGHAT, CDR2 FQNNGV, per germline. This clonotype originated in a woman aged 80 or over with acute or convalescent COVID-19. The sequenced material came from peripheral blood. The V and J genes are TRBV11-2 and TRBJ2-6; perhaps TRBD1 as D (6 bases). The CDR3 region has the DNA TGTGCCAGCAGCTCAGTTAGAGGGGGTGGCGGGGCCAACGTCCTGACTTTC. It yields the protein CASSSVRGGGGANVLTF.